This TCR beta chain is from a study of T cell responses to AZD1222 COVID-19 vaccine. The wider study: Doses given second, at about 4 or about 12 weeks, were pooled. Study-wide results and caveats: Following two doses of AZD1222, Spike-specific TCR breadth and depth rose.

In germline, CDR1 is LGHDT, CDR2 YNNKEL (reference sequence). V lost 1 base, J lost 0 bases, and 7 bases lay in between. CDR3 length: 15 amino acids. Sequencing was performed with immunoSEQ multiplex PCR; in TCRdb, only in-frame clones are kept and a portion is missing. The sample yields 100,000 to 150,000 clones, about 89% seen once. With respect to this clone: Its antigen is currently unknown.

The material was peripheral blood, obtained on day 0 of AZD1222 vaccination. The sequence came from an adult in good health. This rearrangement joins TRBV3-1 (or the pseudogene TRBV3-2) to TRBJ2-1; D ambiguous. The CDR3 bases are TGTGCCAGCAGCCAAGGAAGATACTCCTACAATGAGCAGTTCTTC. It specifies CASSQGRYSYNEQFF.